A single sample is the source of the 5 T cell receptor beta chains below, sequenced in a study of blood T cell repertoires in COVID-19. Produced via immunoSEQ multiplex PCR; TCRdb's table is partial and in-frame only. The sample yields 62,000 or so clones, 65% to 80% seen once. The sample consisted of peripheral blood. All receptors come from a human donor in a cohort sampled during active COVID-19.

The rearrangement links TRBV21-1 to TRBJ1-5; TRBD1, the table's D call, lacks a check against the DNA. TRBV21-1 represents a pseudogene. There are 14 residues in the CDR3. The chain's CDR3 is CASSTGQGDQPQHF. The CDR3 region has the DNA TGTGCCAGCAGCACGGGACAGGGGGATCAGCCCCAGCATTTT.

The CDR3 is CASSFGTSFTRETQYF. CDR3 DNA sequence: TGTGCCAGCAGCTTTGGGACTAGCTTCACCCGAGAGACCCAGTACTTC. This sequence joins TRBV5-5 and TRBJ2-5; the match to TRBD2 covers 9 bases. In germline, CDR1 is SGHKS, CDR2 YYEKEE (reference sequence). The length of the CDR3 is 16 residues. V trimming: 2 bases; J trimming: 4 bases; junction bases outside the gene matches: 9.

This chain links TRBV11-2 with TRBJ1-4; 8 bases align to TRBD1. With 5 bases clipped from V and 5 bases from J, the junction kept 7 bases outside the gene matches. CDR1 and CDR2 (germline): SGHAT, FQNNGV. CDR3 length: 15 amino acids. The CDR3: CASSARQGMNEKLFF. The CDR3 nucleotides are TGTGCCAGCAGCGCTCGACAGGGGATGAATGAAAAACTGTTTTTT. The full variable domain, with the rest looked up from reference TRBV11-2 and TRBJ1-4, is EAGVAQSPRYKIIEKRQSVAFWCNPISGHATLYWYQQILGQGPKLLIQFQNNGVVDDSQLPKDRFSAERLKGVDSTLKIQPAKLEDSAVYLCASSARQGMNEKLFFGSGTQLSVL.

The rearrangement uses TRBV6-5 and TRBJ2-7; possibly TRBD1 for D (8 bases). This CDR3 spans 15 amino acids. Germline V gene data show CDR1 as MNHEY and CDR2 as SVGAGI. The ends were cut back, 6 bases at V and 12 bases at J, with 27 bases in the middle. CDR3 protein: CASRLNPNTGGGVYF. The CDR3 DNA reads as TGTGCCAGCAGACTCAATCCGAATACAGGGGGGGGCGTGTACTTC.

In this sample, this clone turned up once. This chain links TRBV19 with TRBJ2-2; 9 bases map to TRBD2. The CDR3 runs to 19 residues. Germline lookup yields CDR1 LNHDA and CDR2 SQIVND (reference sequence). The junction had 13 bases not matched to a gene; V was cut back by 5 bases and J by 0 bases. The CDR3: CASSQGLAQTTANTGELFF. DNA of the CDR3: TGTGCCAGTAGTCAAGGACTAGCGCAAACTACCGCGAACACCGGGGAGCTGTTTTTT.